This T cell receptor beta chain came from a study of cytomegalovirus exposure and HLA in healthy donors. Germline CDR1 MDHEN, CDR2 SYDVKM. The V gene lost 2 bases and the J gene lost 8 bases, with 9 bases spanning the gap. The length of the CDR3 is 12 residues. Study conclusions and caveats: A later analysis showed TCR association rates differing by HLA locus, peaking at DRB1 and lowest at HLA-C.

A word on this clone: Its antigen is not identified.

Both 60 Vbeta primers and 13 Jbeta primers went into the PCR. TCRdb's table, derived via immunoSEQ multiplex PCR, lists solely in-frame clones and lacks some. This sample has roughly 110,000 clones, with around 80% found just once. This chain connects TRBV28 to TRBJ1-1; the D is unclear. The sequenced material came from PBMCs. This TCR was recovered from a woman between 45 and 60 years old in good health and CMV-seropositive. The CDR3 DNA is TGTGCCAGCAGTTTAGAGTTTAGAGAAGCTTTCTTT. Translated: CASSLEFREAFF.